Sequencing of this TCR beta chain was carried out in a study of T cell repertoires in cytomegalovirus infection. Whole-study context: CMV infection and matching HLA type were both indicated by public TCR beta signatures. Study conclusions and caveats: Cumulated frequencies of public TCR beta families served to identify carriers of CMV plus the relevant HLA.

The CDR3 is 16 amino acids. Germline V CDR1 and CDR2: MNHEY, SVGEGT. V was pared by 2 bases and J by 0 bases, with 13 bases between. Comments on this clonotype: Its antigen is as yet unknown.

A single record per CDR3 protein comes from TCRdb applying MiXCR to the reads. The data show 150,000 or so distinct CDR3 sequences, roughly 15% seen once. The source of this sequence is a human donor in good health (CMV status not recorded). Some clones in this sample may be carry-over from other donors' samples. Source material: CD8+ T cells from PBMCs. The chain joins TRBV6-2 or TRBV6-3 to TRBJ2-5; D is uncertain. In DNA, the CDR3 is TGTGCCAGCAGTTACAAAGGGTCGGAGTACCAAGAGACCCAGTACTTC. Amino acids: CASSYKGSEYQETQYF.